A selection of T cell receptor beta chains follows, all from one sample in a study of cytomegalovirus exposure and HLA in healthy donors. Profiling relied on immunoSEQ multiplex PCR, and the TCRdb table lists in-frame clones only, not all of them. This sample yields some 240,000 clones, of which around 90% are seen a single time; about 1.7% belongs to the top ten. Material: PBMCs. These receptors all come from a girl aged 2 to 9 in good health and CMV-seronegative. Both conserved end residues are part of each CDR3. A D gene is named only where the DNA matches it firmly. Only some rows state a clone size, as once, few, many or a class for expanded clones.

TRBJ2-1 | TRBV5-4 | TRBD2 | once | TGTGCCAGCAGCTTGGCATCTAAGCGGGGCACCTACAATGAGCAGTTCTTC | CASSLASKRGTYNEQFF
TRBJ1-5 | TRBV6-6 | TRBD1 | NA | TGTGCCAGCAGACAGGGGGCAGTACGGCAGCCCCAGCATTTT | CASRQGAVRQPQHF
TRBJ1-1 | TRBV5-1 | TRBD1 | NA | TGCGCCAGCAGCCTGGCGTCGTGGACAGGGACCCCTGAAGCTTTCTTT | CASSLASWTGTPEAFF
TRBJ2-7 | TRBV19 | TRBD1 | NA | TGTGCCAGTAGTATAGGCACAGGGGCCTACGAGCAGTACTTC | CASSIGTGAYEQYF
TRBJ2-5 | TRBV5-4 | TRBD2 | NA | TGTGCCAGCAGAAAGCGGGATCAAGATGAGACCCAGTACTTC | CASRKRDQDETQYF
TRBJ2-7 | TRBV5-8 | NA | NA | TGTGCCAGCTGGGAGGACAGGACCCCCTACGAGCAGTACTTC | CASWEDRTPYEQYF
TRBJ1-1 | TRBV19 | NA | NA | TGTGCCAGTAGTATACTGGGCGGGGACACTGAAGCTTTCTTT | CASSILGGDTEAFF
TRBJ2-7 | TRBV2 | TRBD2 | NA | TGTGCCAGTAGCGGGGGCTTAACCTACGAGCAGTACTTC | CASSGGLTYEQYF
TRBJ1-6 | TRBV28 | NA | NA | TGTGCCAGCAGTTTATGGGACGAGGGAAATTCACCCCTCCACTTT | CASSLWDEGNSPLHF
TRBJ2-7 | TRBV29-1 | NA | NA | TGCAGCGTTGGAGTGGGGGCGACCAACGAGCAGTACTTC | CSVGVGATNEQYF
TRBJ2-7 | TRBV9 | TRBD2 | NA | TGTGCCAGCAGCCCTGGGGCCCGGGGACTAGCGGGAGTACACGAGCAGTACTTC | CASSPGARGLAGVHEQYF
TRBJ2-5 | TRBV5-1 | NA | NA | TGCGCCAGCAGTAAGGCGGGGGCCGCCCAAGAGACCCAGTACTTC | CASSKAGAAQETQYF
TRBJ1-2 | TRBV30 | NA | NA | TGTGCCTGGAGCCTCACAGGCACTAACTATGGCTACACCTTC | CAWSLTGTNYGYTF
TRBJ1-1 | TRBV19 | NA | NA | TGTGCCAGTAGTATAGAGGGCAGGGTGAACACTGAAGCTTTCTTT | CASSIEGRVNTEAFF
TRBJ2-7 | TRBV7-9 | TRBD2 | NA | TGTGCCAGCAGCCCGGGACCGAGGACTAGCGGATCCTACGAGCAGTACTTC | CASSPGPRTSGSYEQYF
TRBJ2-2 | TRBV6-5 | NA | NA | TGTGCCAGCAGTTACTCCGGTCCCTACACCGGGGAGCTGTTTTTT | CASSYSGPYTGELFF
TRBJ1-4 | TRBV10-2 | NA | NA | TGCGCCAGCAAGTTGGCGCAGGCGAATGAAAAACTGTTTTTT | CASKLAQANEKLFF
TRBJ2-5 | TRBV18 | NA | NA | TGTGCCAGCTCACCACTCTACCCTCTACGGACTACCCCGCGGGAGACCCAGTACTTC | CASSPLYPLRTTPRETQYF